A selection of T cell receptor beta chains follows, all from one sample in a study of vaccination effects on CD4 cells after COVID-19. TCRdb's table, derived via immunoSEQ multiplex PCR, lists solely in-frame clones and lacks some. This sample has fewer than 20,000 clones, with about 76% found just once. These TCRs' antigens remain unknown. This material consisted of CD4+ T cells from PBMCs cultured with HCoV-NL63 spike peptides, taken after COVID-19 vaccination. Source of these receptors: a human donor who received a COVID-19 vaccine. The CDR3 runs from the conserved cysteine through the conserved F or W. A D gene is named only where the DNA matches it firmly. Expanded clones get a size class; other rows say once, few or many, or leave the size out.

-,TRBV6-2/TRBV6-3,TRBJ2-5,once,TGTGCCAGCAGTCGGAAGATGGGTCCTGGAGAGACCCAGTACTTC,CASSRKMGPGETQYF
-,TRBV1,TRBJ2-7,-,TGCACCAGCAGCGTGGGGACTCCCCCCTCCTACGAGCAGTACTTC,CTSSVGTPPSYEQYF
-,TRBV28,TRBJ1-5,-,TGTGCCAGCAGTTTTCCGGGGCCCCAGCATTTT,CASSFPGPQHF
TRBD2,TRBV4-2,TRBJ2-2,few,TGTGCCAGCAGCCAGGAAAGCGGGGGGACCACCGGGGAGCTGTTTTTT,CASSQESGGTTGELFF
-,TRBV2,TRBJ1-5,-,TGTGCCAGCAGGGCGGACGGGTCCCAGCATTTT,CASRADGSQHF
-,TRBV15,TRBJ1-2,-,TGTGCCACCAGCAGAGAGTTCAGGGTCGGTGGCTACACCTTC,CATSREFRVGGYTF
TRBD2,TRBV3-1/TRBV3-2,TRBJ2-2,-,TGTGCCAGCAGACGATTAGCGGGAGGCACCGGGGAGCTGTTTTTT,CASRRLAGGTGELFF
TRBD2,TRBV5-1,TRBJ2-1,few,TGCGCCAGCAGCTTAGCGGGAGTCTACAATGAGCAGTTCTTC,CASSLAGVYNEQFF
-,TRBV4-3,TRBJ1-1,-,TGCGCCAGCAGCCAGTTGGGGGGCAGCCTGAACACTGAAGCTTTCTTT,CASSQLGGSLNTEAFF
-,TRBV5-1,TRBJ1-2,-,TGCGCCAGCAGCTTGGTGGGGGAGCCACTTAACTATGGCTACACCTTC,CASSLVGEPLNYGYTF
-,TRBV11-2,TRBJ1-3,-,TGTGCCAGCACCCAGGAGGCCCCAAGAGGTACCATATATTTT,CASTQEAPRGTIYF
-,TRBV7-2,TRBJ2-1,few,TGTGCCAGCAGCTTAGTAGGGACGGACAATGAGCAGTTCTTC,CASSLVGTDNEQFF
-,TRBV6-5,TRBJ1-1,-,TGTGCCAGCAGTTACTCCCGGGAGACTCTGAACACTGAAGCTTTCTTT,CASSYSRETLNTEAFF
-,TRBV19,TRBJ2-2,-,TGTGCCAGTAGTTTGTCCGAGAGGGGCGGAAACTTCACCGGGGAGCTGTTTTTT,CASSLSERGGNFTGELFF
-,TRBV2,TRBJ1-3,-,TGTGCCAGCAGCACTCCCACGACAGGAGAGGACACCATATATTTT,CASSTPTTGEDTIYF
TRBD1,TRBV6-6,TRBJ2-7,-,TGTGCCAGCAGCTCCTCCGGGACAGCCCTCTACGAGCAGTACTTC,CASSSSGTALYEQYF
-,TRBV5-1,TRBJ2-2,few,TGCGCCAGCAGCTTTGGACAGCCCGGGGAGCTGTTTTTT,CASSFGQPGELFF
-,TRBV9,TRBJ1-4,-,TGTGCCAGCAGCCCTAGCCCGTCCGCCCTCGAAAAACTGTTTTTT,CASSPSPSALEKLFF
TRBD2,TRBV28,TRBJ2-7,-,TGTGCCAGCAACGCCCTAGCGGGGTTCTACGAGCAGTACTTC,CASNALAGFYEQYF
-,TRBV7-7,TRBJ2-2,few,TGTGCTAGCAGCCCAGACAGTACCGGGGAGCTGTTTTTT,CASSPDSTGELFF
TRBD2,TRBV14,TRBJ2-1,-,TGTGCCAGCAGCCAAGGGACTAGCGGAAAAAGGGCCCATGAGCAGTTCTTC,CASSQGTSGKRAHEQFF
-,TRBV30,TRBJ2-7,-,TGTGCCTGGGCAAGTAGTAGGTCAGCCTACGAGCAGTACTTC,CAWASSRSAYEQYF
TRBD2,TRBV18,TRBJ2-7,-,TGTGCCAGCTCACCCGGGACTAGCGTATCCTACGAGCAGTACTTC,CASSPGTSVSYEQYF
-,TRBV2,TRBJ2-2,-,TGTGCCAGCAGGACCACTAGGGGATATACCGGGGAGCTGTTTTTT,CASRTTRGYTGELFF
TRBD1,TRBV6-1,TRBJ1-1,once,TGTGCCAGCAGTGATCAGGACAGGGTAAATACTGAAGCTTTCTTT,CASSDQDRVNTEAFF
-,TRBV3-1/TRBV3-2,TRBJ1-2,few,TGTGCCAGCAGCCAAGATGCCAGGGCTTCCAACTATGGCTACACCTTC,CASSQDARASNYGYTF
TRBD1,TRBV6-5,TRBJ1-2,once,TGTGCCAGCAGTCGGGGACAGGGGATAAACTATGGCTACACCTTC,CASSRGQGINYGYTF
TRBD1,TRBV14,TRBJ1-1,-,TGTGCCACTCACTCTAGAAGGGAGGGGGCCAGAAACACTGAAGCTTTCTTT,CATHSRREGARNTEAFF
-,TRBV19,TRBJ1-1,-,TGTGCCAGTAGTAGTCAGCTAATGAACACTGAAGCTTTCTTT,CASSSQLMNTEAFF
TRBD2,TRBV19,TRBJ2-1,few,TGTGCCAGTAGCCCACTAGCGGGAGGAGGCAATGAGCAGTTCTTC,CASSPLAGGGNEQFF
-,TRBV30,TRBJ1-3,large,TGTGCCTGGAGTGTAGGAAACTCCGTCGCTGCTGGAAACACCATATATTTT,CAWSVGNSVAAGNTIYF
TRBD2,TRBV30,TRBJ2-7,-,TGTGCCTGGAGTAAGGGACTAGCGGGGGGCCCGGGTGAGCAGTACTTC,CAWSKGLAGGPGEQYF
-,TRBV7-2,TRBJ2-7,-,TGTGCCAGCAGCCCTGACGTCGGGGGCTACGAGCAGTACTTC,CASSPDVGGYEQYF
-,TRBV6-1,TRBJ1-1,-,TGTGCCAGCAGTGAAGCGTGGGGTTCCGAAGCTTTCTTT,CASSEAWGSEAFF
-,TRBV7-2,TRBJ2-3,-,TGTGCCAGCAGCGAAGGACGGGGCACAGATACGCAGTATTTT,CASSEGRGTDTQYF
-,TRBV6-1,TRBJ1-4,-,TGTGCCAGCAGTGAGGTCGTCGGTGAAAAACTGTTTTTT,CASSEVVGEKLFF
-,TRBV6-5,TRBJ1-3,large,TGTGCCAGCAGACAGAGGGTACCCGGAAACACCATATATTTT,CASRQRVPGNTIYF
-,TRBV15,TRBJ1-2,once,TGTGCCACCAGCAGAGTTGGCGCTAACTATGGCTACACCTTC,CATSRVGANYGYTF